This is a list of T cell receptor beta chains from one sample in a study of prognosis after radiotherapy for stage I lung cancer. From the multiplex PCR reads, TCRdb called clonotypes with MiXCR, one entry per CDR3 protein. This repertoire shows approximately 28,000 distinct CDR3 sequences, 25% to 35% found once; its top ten account for roughly a third. Sequenced here: PBMCs, sampled before or after stereotactic body radiation therapy (not recorded which). These receptors were obtained from a donor of 50 years or more with non-small cell lung cancer. Both conserved end residues are part of each CDR3. The D gene is left open where the match is weak. Clone size is stated in some rows and not others, as once, few, many or a class when expanded.

D	size	V	J	DNA	CDR3
TRBD2	many	TRBV29-1	TRBJ2-7	TGCAGCGTTCGCGGGAGCCCCTACGAGCAGTACTTC	CSVRGSPYEQYF
TRBD1	many	TRBV6-1	TRBJ1-4	TGTGCCAGCAGTGGGGCTTTGGGGACAGGCGGCGAAAAACTGTTTTTT	CASSGALGTGGEKLFF
.	.	TRBV14	TRBJ1-3	TGTGCCAGCAGCCATGGGCCGATCGCGGGAAAATCTGGAAACACCATATATTTT	CASSHGPIAGKSGNTIYF
.	many	TRBV28	TRBJ2-5	TGTGCCAGTGTGAGGGGAGTTGGAGAGACCCAGTACTTC	CASVRGVGETQYF
.	.	TRBV27	TRBJ1-5	TGTGCCAGCAGCCCCCAGGTCGGGGAGGACCTATATAGAAATCAGCCCCAGCATTTT	CASSPQVGEDLYRNQPQHF
.	many	TRBV28	TRBJ1-1	TGTGCCAGCAGGCCCGGGGGGTTGAACACTGAAGCTTTCTTT	CASRPGGLNTEAFF
.	many	TRBV7-9	TRBJ1-1	TGTGCCAGCAGCTTAGCGTCCTTGAACACTGAAGCTTTCTTT	CASSLASLNTEAFF
.	many	TRBV5-8	TRBJ1-1	TGTGCCAGCAGCTTGTTGGGGGGCACTGAAGCTTTCTTT	CASSLLGGTEAFF
TRBD2	many	TRBV6-4	TRBJ2-1	TGTGCCAGCAGTGAGGAGGACGGGAGGGGTGATGAGCAGTTCTTC	CASSEEDGRGDEQFF
.	.	TRBV5-1	TRBJ2-7	TGCGCCAGCAGCCCGGAGGTAGGAGCGCAGTACTTC	CASSPEVGAQYF
TRBD1	.	TRBV28	TRBJ1-5	TGTGCCAGCAGTTACACACAGGGGAAGGCATATCAGCCCCAGCATTTT	CASSYTQGKAYQPQHF
TRBD2	many	TRBV24-1	TRBJ2-1	TGTGCCACCGGGCTAGCGGGGTCCTACAATGAGCAGTTCTTC	CATGLAGSYNEQFF
TRBD1	few	TRBV7-2	TRBJ2-5	TGTGCCAGCAGCGCTAGACAGGGAATACAAGAGACCCAGTACTTC	CASSARQGIQETQYF
TRBD1	few	TRBV24-1	TRBJ1-4	TGTGCCACCAGTGATGCTCCGGGACAGGGGATTACAGCAACTAATGAAAAACTGTTTTTT	CATSDAPGQGITATNEKLFF
.	few	TRBV28	TRBJ1-1	TGTGCCAGCAGTTGGAACAGTAACACTGCAGCTTTCTTT	CASSWNSNTAAFF
TRBD1	many	TRBV20-1	TRBJ2-7	TGCAGTGCTAGGGCAGGGGGTTATGACGAGCAGTACTTC	CSARAGGYDEQYF
TRBD1	many	TRBV24-1	TRBJ2-1	TGTGCCACCCGGGACAGGGGGGTCAATGAGCAGTTCTTC	CATRDRGVNEQFF
.	many	TRBV10-3	TRBJ1-1	TGTGCCATCAGTGCCCCCAGGGGCGCGAACACTGAAGCTTTCTTT	CAISAPRGANTEAFF
.	many	TRBV6-1	TRBJ2-1	TGTGCCAGCAGTGCAGACTGGAGCTCCTACAATGAGCAGTTCTTC	CASSADWSSYNEQFF
.	many	TRBV7-2	TRBJ2-2	TGTGCCAGCAGCCACGGGGCCAGGGCGAACACCGGGGAGCTGTTTTTT	CASSHGARANTGELFF
TRBD2	many	TRBV20-1	TRBJ2-3	TGCAGTGCTTGGACTAGCGGGATTGGAAATACGCAGTATTTT	CSAWTSGIGNTQYF
.	many	TRBV7-9	TRBJ2-7	TGTGCCAGCAGCTTCACAGGGAGCTCCTACGAGCAGTACTTC	CASSFTGSSYEQYF
TRBD2	many	TRBV28	TRBJ2-3	TGTGCCAGCAGTTTAGCGGGGGAGGAGCGAGATACGCAGTATTTT	CASSLAGEERDTQYF
.	many	TRBV5-1	TRBJ2-3	TGCGCCAGCAGCCTAAGGGACAGCACAGATACGCAGTATTTT	CASSLRDSTDTQYF
TRBD1	.	TRBV24-1	TRBJ2-1	TGTGCCACCAGTGATTATAATCAGGGGGCCAATGAGCAGTTCTTC	CATSDYNQGANEQFF
.	many	TRBV28	TRBJ2-3	TGTGCCAGCAGCGATTCAGGGCGTTGGACAGATACGCAGTATTTT	CASSDSGRWTDTQYF
.	many	TRBV7-6	TRBJ2-2	TGTGCCAGCAGCCCTCCGGACGGACTGTACGGGGAGCTGTTTTTT	CASSPPDGLYGELFF
TRBD1	.	TRBV9	TRBJ2-2	TGTGCCAGCAGCGTGACAGTCGACAGGGTGTATAACACCGGGGAGCTGTTTTTT	CASSVTVDRVYNTGELFF
TRBD1	many	TRBV20-1	TRBJ2-7	TGCAGTGCTAGACCTGCTGACAGGGAGCGGCTAGGGCAGTACTTC	CSARPADRERLGQYF
.	once	TRBV5-5	TRBJ2-3	TGTGCCAGCAGCCCCGGTGGGGGGGATACGCAGTATTTT	CASSPGGGDTQYF
TRBD1	many	TRBV9	TRBJ2-2	TGTGCCAGCAGCGTCGGACAGGGGGCGAACACCGGGGAGCTGTTTTTT	CASSVGQGANTGELFF
.	.	TRBV6-5	TRBJ1-6	TGTGCCAGCAGTTACGTCAGGGATGATTCACCCCTCCACTTT	CASSYVRDDSPLHF
.	.	TRBV5-1	TRBJ2-3	TGCGCCAGCAGCTTGGCTAGCACAGATACGCAGTATTTT	CASSLASTDTQYF
.	many	TRBV5-1	TRBJ1-1	TGCGCCAGCAGCTCGGCAGGGAATTCGGGCACTGAAGCTTTCTTT	CASSSAGNSGTEAFF
.	.	TRBV28	TRBJ2-1	TGTGCCAGCAGCCCACTCGGGTGGCTCTCCTACAATGAGCAGTTCTTC	CASSPLGWLSYNEQFF
.	many	TRBV2	TRBJ1-2	TGTGCCAGCATCACCCGGGGCAGCGTCGCGAATGGCTACACCTTC	CASITRGSVANGYTF
.	many	TRBV7-2	TRBJ2-3	TGTGCCAGCAGCTTAGTCGTAGGGACAGATACGCAGTATTTT	CASSLVVGTDTQYF
.	many	TRBV18	TRBJ1-4	TGTGCCAGCTCGCCAGGGAGAACAGCGGAAAAACTGTTTTTT	CASSPGRTAEKLFF
TRBD1	once	TRBV7-9	TRBJ2-1	TGTGCCAGCATTGCGGACAGGGGAGTTCTTCTAAGGAATGAGCAGTTCTTC	CASIADRGVLLRNEQFF
TRBD2	.	TRBV7-9	TRBJ2-1	TGTGCCAGCAGCTCGAGCGGGATCTCCTACAATGAGCAGTTCTTC	CASSSSGISYNEQFF
.	many	TRBV7-2	TRBJ2-5	TGTGCCAGCAGCGACGATCTGGGACATGTGGACCAAGAGACCCAGTACTTC	CASSDDLGHVDQETQYF
TRBD1	.	TRBV5-1	TRBJ1-5	TGCGCCAGCAGCACGACAGGGCTTAGCAATCAGCCCCAGCATTTT	CASSTTGLSNQPQHF
.	many	TRBV28	TRBJ1-3	TGTGCCAGCAGAGTAGCTGGAAACACCATATATTTT	CASRVAGNTIYF
.	.	TRBV6-4	TRBJ1-5	TGTGCCAGCACCCGGACAGACCGCTATTATACCAATCAGCCCCAGCATTTT	CASTRTDRYYTNQPQHF
.	many	TRBV5-4	TRBJ1-1	TGTGCCAGCAAAGATCTGCAACAGGGCATGAACACTGAAGCTTTCTTT	CASKDLQQGMNTEAFF
.	many	TRBV4-1	TRBJ2-2	TGCGCCAGCAGCCGGACCGAGAACACCGGGGAGCTGTTTTTT	CASSRTENTGELFF
.	many	TRBV30	TRBJ2-1	TGTGCCTCCCCGGGGTCAGGGGATGAGCAGTTCTTC	CASPGSGDEQFF
.	few	TRBV28	TRBJ1-2	TGTGCCAGCTCCAACGTCAACTATGGCTACACCTTC	CASSNVNYGYTF
TRBD2	many	TRBV19	TRBJ2-3	TGTGCCAGTAGTCCCGGCGGGAGTGGCTCAGATACGCAGTATTTT	CASSPGGSGSDTQYF